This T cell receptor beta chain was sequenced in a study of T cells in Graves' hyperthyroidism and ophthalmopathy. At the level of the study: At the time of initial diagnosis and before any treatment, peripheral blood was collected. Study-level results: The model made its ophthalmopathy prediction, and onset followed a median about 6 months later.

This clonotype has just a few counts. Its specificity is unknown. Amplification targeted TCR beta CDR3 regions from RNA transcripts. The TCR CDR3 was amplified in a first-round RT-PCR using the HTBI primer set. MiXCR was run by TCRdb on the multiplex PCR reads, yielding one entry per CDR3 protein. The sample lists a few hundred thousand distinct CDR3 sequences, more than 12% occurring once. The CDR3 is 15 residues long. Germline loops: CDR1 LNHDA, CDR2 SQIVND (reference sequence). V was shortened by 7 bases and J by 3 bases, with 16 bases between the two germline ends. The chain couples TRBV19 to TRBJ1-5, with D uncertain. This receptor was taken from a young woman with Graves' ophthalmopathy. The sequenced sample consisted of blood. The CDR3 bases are TGTGCCAGTACCGTTTCTAGATCCTACAATCAGCCCCAGCATTTT. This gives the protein CASTVSRSYNQPQHF.